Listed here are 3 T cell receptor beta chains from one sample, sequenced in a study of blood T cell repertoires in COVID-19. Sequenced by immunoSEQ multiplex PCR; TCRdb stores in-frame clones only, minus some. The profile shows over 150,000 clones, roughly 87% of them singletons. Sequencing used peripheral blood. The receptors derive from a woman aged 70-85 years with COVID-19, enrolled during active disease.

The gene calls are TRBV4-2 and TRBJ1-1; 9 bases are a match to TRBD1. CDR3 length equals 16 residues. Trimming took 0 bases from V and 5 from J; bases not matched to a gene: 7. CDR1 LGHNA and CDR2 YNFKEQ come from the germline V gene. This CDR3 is CASSQDLGQGRTEAFF. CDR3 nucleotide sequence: TGTGCCAGCAGCCAAGATCTGGGACAGGGCAGGACTGAAGCTTTCTTT.

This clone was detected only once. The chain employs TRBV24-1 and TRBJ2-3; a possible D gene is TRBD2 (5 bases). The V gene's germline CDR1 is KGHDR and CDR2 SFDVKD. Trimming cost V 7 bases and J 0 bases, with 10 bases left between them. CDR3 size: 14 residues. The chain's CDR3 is CATRADPSTDTQYF. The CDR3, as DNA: TGTGCCACCAGAGCGGATCCTAGCACAGATACGCAGTATTTT.

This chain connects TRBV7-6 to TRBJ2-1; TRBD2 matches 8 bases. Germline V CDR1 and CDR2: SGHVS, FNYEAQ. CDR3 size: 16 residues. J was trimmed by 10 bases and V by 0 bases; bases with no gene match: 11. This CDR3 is CASSLARSGRPREQFF. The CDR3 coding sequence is TGTGCCAGCAGCTTAGCGCGAAGCGGGAGACCTCGCGAGCAGTTCTTC.